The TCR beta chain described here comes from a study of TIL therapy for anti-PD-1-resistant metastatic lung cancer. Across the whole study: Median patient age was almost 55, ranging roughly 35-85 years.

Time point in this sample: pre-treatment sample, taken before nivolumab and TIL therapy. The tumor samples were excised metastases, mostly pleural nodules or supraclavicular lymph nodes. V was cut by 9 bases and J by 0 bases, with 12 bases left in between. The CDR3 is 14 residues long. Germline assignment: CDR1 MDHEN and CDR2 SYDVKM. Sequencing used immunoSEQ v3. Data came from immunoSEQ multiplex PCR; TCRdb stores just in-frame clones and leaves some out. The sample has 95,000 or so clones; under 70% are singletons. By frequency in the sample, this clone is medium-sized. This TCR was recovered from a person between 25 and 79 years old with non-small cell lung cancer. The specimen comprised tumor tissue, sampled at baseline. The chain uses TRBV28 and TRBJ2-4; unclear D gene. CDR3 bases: TGTGCCAGTAGTCGCCTCTTAGCCAAAAACATTCAGTACTTC. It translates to CASSRLLAKNIQYF.